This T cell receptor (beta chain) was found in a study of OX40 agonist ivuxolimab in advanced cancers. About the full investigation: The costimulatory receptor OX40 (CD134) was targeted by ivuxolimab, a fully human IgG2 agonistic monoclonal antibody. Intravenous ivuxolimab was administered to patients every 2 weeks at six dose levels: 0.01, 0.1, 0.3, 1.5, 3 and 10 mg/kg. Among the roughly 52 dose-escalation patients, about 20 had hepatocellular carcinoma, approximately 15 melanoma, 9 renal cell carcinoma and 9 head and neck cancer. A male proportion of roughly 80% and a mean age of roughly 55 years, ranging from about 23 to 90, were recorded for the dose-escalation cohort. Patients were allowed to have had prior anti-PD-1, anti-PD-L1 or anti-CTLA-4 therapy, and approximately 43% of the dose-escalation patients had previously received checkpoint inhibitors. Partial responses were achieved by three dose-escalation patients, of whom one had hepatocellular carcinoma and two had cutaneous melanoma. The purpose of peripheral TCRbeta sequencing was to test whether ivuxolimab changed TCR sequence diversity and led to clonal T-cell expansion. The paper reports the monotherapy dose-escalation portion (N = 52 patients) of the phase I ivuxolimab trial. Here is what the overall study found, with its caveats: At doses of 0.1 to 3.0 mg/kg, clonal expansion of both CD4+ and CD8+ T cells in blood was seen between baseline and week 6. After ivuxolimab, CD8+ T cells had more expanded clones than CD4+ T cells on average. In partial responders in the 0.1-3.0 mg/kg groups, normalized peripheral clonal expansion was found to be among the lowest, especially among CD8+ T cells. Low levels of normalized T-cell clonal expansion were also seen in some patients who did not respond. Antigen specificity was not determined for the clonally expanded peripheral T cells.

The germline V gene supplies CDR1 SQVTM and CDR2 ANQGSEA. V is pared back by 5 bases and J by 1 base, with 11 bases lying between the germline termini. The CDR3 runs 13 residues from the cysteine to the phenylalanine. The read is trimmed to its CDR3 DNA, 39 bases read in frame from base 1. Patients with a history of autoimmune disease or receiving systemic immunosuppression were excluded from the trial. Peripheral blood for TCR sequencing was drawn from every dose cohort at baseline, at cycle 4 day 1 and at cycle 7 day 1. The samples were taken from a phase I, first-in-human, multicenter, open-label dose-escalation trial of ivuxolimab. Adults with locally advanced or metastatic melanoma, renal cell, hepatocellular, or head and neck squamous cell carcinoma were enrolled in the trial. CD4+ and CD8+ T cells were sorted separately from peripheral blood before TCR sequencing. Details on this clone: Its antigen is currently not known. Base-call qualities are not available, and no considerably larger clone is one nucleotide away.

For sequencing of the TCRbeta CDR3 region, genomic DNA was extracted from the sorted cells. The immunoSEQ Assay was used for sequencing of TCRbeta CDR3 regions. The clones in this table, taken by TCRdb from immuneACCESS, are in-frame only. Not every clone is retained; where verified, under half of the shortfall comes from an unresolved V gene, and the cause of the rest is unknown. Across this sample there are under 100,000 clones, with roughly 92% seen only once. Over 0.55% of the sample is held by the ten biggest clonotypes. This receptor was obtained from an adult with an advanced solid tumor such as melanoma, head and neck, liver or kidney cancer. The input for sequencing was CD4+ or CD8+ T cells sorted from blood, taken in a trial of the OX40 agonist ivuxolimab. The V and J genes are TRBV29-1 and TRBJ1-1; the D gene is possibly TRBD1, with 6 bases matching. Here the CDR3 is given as CSVRIQGNTEAFF. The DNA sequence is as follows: TGCAGCGTTAGGATACAGGGGAACACTGAAGCTTTCTTT.